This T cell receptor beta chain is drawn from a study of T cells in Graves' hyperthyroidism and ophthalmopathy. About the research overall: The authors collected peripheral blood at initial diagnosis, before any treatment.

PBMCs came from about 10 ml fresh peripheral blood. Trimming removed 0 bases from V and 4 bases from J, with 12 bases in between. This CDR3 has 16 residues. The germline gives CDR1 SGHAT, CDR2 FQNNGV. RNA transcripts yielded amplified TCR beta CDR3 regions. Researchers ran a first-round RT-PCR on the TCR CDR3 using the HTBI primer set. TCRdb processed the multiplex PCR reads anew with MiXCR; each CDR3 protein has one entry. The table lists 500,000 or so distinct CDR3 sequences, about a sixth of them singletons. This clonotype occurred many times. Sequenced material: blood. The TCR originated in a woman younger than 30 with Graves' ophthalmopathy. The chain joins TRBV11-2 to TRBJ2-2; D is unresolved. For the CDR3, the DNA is TGTGCCAGCAGCTTAGATCTGGCCAGATCCACCGGGGAGCTGTTTTTT. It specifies CASSLDLARSTGELFF.